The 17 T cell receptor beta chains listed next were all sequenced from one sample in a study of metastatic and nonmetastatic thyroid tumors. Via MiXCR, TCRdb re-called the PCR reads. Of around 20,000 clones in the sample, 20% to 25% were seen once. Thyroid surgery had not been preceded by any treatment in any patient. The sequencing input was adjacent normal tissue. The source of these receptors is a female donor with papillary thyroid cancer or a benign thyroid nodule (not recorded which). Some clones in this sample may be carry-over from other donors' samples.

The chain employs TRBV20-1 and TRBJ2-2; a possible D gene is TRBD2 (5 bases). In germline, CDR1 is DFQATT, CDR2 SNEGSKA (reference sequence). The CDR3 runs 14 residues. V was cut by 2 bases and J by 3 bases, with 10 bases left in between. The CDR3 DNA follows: TGCAGTGCTAGACTATTGGGAGACACCGGGGAGCTGTTTTTT. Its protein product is CSARLLGDTGELFF.

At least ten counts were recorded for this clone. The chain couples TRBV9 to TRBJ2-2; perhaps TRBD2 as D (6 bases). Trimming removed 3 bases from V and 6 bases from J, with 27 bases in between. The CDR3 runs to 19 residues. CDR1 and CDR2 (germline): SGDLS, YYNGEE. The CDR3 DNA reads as TGTGCCAGCAGCGATAGACGGGAAACGGGGGTGGTAAGGGCCGGGGAGCTGTTTTTT. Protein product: CASSDRRETGVVRAGELFF.

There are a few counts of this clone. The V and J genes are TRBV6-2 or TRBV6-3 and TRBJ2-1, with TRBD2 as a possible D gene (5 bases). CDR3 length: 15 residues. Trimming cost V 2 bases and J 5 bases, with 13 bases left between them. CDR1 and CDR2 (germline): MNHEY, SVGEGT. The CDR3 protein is CASSYGSSIDNEQFF. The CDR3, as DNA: TGTGCCAGCAGTTACGGCTCTAGCATCGACAATGAGCAGTTCTTC.

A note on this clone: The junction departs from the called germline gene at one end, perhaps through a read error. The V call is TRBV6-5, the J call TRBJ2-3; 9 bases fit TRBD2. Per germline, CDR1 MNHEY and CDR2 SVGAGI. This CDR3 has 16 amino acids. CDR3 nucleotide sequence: TGTGCCGGCAGTTACTCGCTAGCGGGAAGCACAGATACGCAGTATTTT. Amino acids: CAGSYSLAGSTDTQYF.

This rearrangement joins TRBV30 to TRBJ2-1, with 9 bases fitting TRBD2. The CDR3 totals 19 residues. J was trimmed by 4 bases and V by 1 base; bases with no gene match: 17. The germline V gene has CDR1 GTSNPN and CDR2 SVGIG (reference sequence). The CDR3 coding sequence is TGTGCCTGGAGTGGCGGGTGGTTAGCGGGAGCCGCGAGTTACAATGAGCAGTTCTTC. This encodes CAWSGGWLAGAASYNEQFF.

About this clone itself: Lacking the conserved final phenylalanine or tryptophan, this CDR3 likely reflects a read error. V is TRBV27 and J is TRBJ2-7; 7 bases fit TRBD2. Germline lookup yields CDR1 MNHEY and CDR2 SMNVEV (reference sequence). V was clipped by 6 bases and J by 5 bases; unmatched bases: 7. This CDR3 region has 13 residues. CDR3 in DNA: TGTGCCAGCAGCGGGGAGGGCCGGAACGAGCAGTACATC. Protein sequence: CASSGEGRNEQYI.

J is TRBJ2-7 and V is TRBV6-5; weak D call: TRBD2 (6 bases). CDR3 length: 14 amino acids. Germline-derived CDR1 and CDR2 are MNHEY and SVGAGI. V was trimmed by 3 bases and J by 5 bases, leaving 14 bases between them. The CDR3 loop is CASSYSGDLNEQYF. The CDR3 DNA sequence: TGTGCCAGCAGTTATTCGGGGGACCTCAACGAGCAGTACTTC.

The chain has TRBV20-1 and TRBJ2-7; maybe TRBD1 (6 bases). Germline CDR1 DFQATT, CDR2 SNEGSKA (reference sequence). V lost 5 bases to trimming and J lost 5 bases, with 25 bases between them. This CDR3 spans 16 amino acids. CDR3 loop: CSAFRQQGRFVDEQYF. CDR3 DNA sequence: TGCAGTGCTTTCAGGCAACAGGGAAGATTTGTCGACGAGCAGTACTTC.

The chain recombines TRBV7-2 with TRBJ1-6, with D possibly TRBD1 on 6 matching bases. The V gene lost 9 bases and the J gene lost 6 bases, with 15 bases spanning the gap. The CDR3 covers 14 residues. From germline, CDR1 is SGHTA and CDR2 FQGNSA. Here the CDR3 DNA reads TGTGCCAGTATAAGCGGGGGGCTTAATTCACCCCTCCACTTT. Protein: CASISGGLNSPLHF.

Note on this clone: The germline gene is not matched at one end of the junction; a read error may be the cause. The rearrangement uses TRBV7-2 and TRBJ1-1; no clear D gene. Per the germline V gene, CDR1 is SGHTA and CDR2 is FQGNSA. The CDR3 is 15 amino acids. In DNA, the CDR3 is TGTGCCAGCAGCTTAGACATGTCCGGGAACACCGAAGCTTTCTTT. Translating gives CASSLDMSGNTEAFF.

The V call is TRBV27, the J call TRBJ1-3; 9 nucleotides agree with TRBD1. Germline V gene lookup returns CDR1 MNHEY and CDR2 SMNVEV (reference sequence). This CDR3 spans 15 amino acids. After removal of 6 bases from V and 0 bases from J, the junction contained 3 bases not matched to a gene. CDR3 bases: TGTGCCAGCAGCAGACAGGGGGTCTCTGGAAACACCATATATTTT. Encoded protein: CASSRQGVSGNTIYF.

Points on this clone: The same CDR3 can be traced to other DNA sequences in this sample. For the CDR3, the DNA is TGTGCCAGCAGTGAAGGTGGGACCGGCTACGAGCAGTACTTC. This sequence encodes CASSEGGTGYEQYF. This chain connects TRBV2 to TRBJ2-7, with D perhaps assigned TRBD1 or TRBD2 (5 bases each). Germline CDR1 SNHLY, CDR2 FYNNEI. The V and J ends lost 1 base and 3 bases respectively, with 10 bases between them. This CDR3 is 14 amino acids long.

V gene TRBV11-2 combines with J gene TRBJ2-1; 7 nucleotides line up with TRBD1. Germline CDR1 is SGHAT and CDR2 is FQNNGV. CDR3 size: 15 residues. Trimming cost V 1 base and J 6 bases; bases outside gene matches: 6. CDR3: CASSLGGQTFNEQFF. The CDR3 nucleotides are TGTGCCAGCAGCTTAGGGGGACAGACTTTCAATGAGCAGTTCTTC.

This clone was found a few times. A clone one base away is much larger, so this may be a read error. CDR3 coding DNA: TGTGCCAGCAGTTACGTAGCGGACCTAGCCAGAAACATCCAGTACTTC. It translates to CASSYVADLARNIQYF. The rearrangement joins TRBV28 to TRBJ2-4; possible D gene TRBD2, 6 bases. The CDR3 has 16 amino acids. Germline CDR1 MDHEN, CDR2 SYDVKM.

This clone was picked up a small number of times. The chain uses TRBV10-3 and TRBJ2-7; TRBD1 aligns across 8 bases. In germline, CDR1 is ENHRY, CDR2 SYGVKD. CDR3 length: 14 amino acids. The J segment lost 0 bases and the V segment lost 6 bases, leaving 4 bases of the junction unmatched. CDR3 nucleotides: TGTGCCATCAGCCGACAGGGGCACTCCTACGAGCAGTACTTC. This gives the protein CAISRQGHSYEQYF.

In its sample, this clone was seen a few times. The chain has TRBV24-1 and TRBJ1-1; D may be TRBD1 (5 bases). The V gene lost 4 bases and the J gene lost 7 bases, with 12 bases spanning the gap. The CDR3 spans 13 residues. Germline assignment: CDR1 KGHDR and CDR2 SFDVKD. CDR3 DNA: TGTGCCACCAGTGAGACCGGGACCCGTGAAGCTTTCTTT. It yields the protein CATSETGTREAFF.

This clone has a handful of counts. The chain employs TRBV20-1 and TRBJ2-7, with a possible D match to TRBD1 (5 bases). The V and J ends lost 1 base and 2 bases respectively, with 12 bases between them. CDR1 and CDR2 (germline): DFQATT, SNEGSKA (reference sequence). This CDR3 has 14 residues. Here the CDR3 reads CSARAPTETYEQYF. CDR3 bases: TGCAGTGCTAGAGCCCCGACAGAAACCTACGAGCAGTACTTC.